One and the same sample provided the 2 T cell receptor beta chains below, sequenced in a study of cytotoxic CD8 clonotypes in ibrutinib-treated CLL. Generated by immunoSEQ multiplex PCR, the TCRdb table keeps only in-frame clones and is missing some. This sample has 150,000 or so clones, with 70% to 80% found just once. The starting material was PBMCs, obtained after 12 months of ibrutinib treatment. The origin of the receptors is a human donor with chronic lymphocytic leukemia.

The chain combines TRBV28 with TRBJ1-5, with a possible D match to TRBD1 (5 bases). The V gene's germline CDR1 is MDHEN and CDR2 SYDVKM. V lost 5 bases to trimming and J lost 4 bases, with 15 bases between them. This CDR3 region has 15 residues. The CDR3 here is CASSTLRGGNQPQHF. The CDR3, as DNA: TGTGCCAGCAGTACCCTACGGGGGGGAAATCAGCCCCAGCATTTT.

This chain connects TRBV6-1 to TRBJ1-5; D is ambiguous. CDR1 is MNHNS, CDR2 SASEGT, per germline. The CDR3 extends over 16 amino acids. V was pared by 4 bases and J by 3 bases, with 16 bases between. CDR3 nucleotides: TGTGCCAGCAGTGGAAAGGATACAGCAAACAATCAGCCCCAGCATTTT. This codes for CASSGKDTANNQPQHF.